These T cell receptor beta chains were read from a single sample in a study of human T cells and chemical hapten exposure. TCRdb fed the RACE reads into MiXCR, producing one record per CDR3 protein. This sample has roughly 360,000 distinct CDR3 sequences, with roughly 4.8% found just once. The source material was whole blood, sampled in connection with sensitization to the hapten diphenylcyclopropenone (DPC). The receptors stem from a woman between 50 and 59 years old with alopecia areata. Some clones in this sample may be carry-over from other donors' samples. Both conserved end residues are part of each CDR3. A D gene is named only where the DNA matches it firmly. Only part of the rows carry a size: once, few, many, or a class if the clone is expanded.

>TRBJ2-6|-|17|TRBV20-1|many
TGCAGTGCTAGAGCGAGCGGGCTTAGCTCTGGGGCCAACGTCCTGACTTTC
CSARASGLSSGANVLTF
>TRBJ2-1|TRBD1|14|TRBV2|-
TGTGCCAGTGGCCGGGACAGGGGATACAATGAGCAGTTCTTC
CASGRDRGYNEQFF
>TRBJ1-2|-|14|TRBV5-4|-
TGTGCCAGCAGCCTAAGCGGTAATCCCCTAGTCTACACCTTC
CASSLSGNPLVYTF
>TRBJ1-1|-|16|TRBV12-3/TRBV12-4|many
TGTGCCAGCAGTGCCCCCCAGGGTGTTTTGGCCACTGAAGCTTTCTTT
CASSAPQGVLATEAFF
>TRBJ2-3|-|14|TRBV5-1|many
TGCGCCAGCAGCTTGGGCAGCCCCCCAGATACGCAGTATTTT
CASSLGSPPDTQYF
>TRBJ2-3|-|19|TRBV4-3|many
TGCGCCAGCAGCCAAGTCTTCGGGGCACAGGCGGGACTCACAGATACGCAGTATTTT
CASSQVFGAQAGLTDTQYF
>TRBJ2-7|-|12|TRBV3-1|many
TGTGCCAGCAGCCATAGCGCTTACGAGCAGTACTTC
CASSHSAYEQYF
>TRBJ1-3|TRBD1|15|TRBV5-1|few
TGCGCCAGCAGCTCCGGGACAGTTCCTGGAAACACCATATATTTT
CASSSGTVPGNTIYF
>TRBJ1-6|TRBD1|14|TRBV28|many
TGTGCCAGCAGCCAAGGACAGGCTTGGGGGACCCTCCACTTT
CASSQGQAWGTLHF
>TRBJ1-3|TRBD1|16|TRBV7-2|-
TGTGCCAGCAGCTTAGGAGGACAGGGCCCTGGAAACACCATATATTTT
CASSLGGQGPGNTIYF
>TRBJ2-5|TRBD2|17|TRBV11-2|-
TGTGCCAGCAGCCCAGGACTAGCGGGGACTCCTGAAGAGACCCAGTACTTC
CASSPGLAGTPEETQYF
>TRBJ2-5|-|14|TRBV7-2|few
TGTGCCAGCAGCTTAAGAGGAGGGTGGGAGACCCAGTACTTC
CASSLRGGWETQYF
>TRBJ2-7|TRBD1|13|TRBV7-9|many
TGTGCCAGCAGCCGCACAGGGGATCACGAGCAGTACTTC
CASSRTGDHEQYF
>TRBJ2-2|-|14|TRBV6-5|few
TGTGCCAGCAGTTACAGCCGGAGGACCGGGGAGCTGTTTTTT
CASSYSRRTGELFF
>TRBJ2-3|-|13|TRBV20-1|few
TGCAGTGCTCCTGACAGTTACACAGATACGCAGTATTTT
CSAPDSYTDTQYF
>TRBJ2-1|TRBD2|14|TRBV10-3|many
TGTGCCATCAGACAACCGGGACTAGCGAATGAGCAGTTCTTC
CAIRQPGLANEQFF
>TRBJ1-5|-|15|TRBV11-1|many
TGTGCCAGCAGCTCATCGGACAGTGGCAATCAGCCCCAGCATTTT
CASSSSDSGNQPQHF
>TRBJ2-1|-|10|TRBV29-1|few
TGCAGCGTCCCTGGGAATGAGCAGTTCTTC
CSVPGNEQFF
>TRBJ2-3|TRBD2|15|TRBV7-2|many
TGTGCCAGCAGCTCTAGCGGGAGCTCCGCAGATACGCAGTATTTT
CASSSSGSSADTQYF
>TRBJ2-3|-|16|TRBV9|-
TGTGCCAGCAGCAGGGGGCCTAGCGGGCGCACAGATACGCAGTATTTT
CASSRGPSGRTDTQYF
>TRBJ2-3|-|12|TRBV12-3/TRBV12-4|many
TGTGCCAGCAGTCCTAACCGGGATACGCAGTATTTT
CASSPNRDTQYF
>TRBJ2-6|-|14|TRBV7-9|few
TGTGCCAGCAGTCGACGCTCTGGGGCCAACGTCCTGACTTTC
CASSRRSGANVLTF
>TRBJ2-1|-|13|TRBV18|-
TGTGCCAGCTCACCCCGCGAGCAAGGTGAGCAGTTCTTC
CASSPREQGEQFF
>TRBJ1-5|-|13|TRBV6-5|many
TGTGCCAGCAGTTGGTCAGGGCATCAGCCCCAGCATTTT
CASSWSGHQPQHF
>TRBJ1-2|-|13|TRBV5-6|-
TGTGCCAGCAGAGAGATGCAGGGAAAGGGCTACACCTTC
CASREMQGKGYTF
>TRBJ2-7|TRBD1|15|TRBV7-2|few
TGTGCCAGCAGCTTAGGGCGCGACAGGGGGTACGAGCAGTACTTC
CASSLGRDRGYEQYF
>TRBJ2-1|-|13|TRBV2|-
TGTGCCAGCAGTGATGGGACCGGGACAGAGCAGTTCTTC
CASSDGTGTEQFF
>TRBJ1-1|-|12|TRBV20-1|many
TGCAGTGCTAGAGGGGCGAACACTGAAGCTTTCTTT
CSARGANTEAFF
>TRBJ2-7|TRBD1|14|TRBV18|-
TGTGCCAGCTCGCCGGACAGGGCTACCTACGAGCAGTACTTC
CASSPDRATYEQYF
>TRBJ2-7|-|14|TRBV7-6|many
TGTGCCAGCAGCTTAGACGTGAGCTCCTACGAGCAGTACTTC
CASSLDVSSYEQYF
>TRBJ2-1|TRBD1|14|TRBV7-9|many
TGTGCCAGCAGCCCGGACAGGGTCTACAATGAGCAGTTCTTC
CASSPDRVYNEQFF
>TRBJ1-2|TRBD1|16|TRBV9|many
TGTGCCAGCAGCGTGGCCAAGGGACAGGGGGCAGGTGGCTACACCTTC
CASSVAKGQGAGGYTF